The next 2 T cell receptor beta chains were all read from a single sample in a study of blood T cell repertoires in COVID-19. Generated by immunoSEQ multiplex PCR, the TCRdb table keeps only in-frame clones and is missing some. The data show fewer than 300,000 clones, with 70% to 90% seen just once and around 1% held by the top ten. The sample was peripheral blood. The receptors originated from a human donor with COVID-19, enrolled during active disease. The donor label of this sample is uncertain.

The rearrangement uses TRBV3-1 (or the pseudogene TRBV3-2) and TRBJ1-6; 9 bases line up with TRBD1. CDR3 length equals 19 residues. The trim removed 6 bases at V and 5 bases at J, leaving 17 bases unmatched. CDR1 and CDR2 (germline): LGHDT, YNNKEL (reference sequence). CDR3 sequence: CASRPTPGQGVRNNSPLHF. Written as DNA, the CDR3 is TGTGCCAGCAGACCTACCCCGGGACAGGGCGTACGGAATAATTCACCCCTCCACTTT.

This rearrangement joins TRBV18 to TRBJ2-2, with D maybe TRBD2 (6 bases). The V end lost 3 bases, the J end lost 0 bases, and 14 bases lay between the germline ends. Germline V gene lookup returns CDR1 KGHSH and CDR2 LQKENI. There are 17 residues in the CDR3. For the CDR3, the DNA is TGTGCCAGCTCACCTCTCTTCGGAGGGACGAACACCGGGGAGCTGTTTTTT. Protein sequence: CASSPLFGGTNTGELFF.